The clone carrying this T cell receptor (beta chain) occurred a few times. The record originates from a study of early T cells in non-severe SARS-CoV-2 infection. There are 16 residues in the CDR3. V dropped 4 bases and J dropped 1; count of bases not matched to a gene: 4. Germline values: CDR1 SGHNT, CDR2 YYREEE (reference sequence). The library protocol tagged individual cDNA molecules with unique molecular identifiers. Via MiXCR, TCRdb re-called the 5' RACE reads, giving one row per CDR3 protein. The sample lists some 62,000 distinct CDR3 sequences; about 9.9% were seen once. The sample was whole blood. V and J are TRBV5-4 and TRBJ2-2; TRBD2 agrees at 10 bases. The origin of this receptor is an adult who was a healthcare worker with PCR-confirmed SARS-CoV-2 infection or an uninfected control (not recorded which). CDR3 protein: CASSPRLAGNTGELFF. In nucleotides, the CDR3 is TGTGCCAGCAGCCCGCGACTAGCGGGGAACACCGGGGAGCTGTTTTTT. Looking up the rest from reference TRBV5-4 and TRBJ2-2 gives the full variable domain: ETGVTQSPTHLIKTRGQQVTLRCSSQSGHNTVSWYQQALGQGPQFIFQYYREEENGRGNFPPRFSGLQFPNYSSELNVNALELDDSALYLCASSPRLAGNTGELFFGEGSRLTVL.